This entry concerns a single TCR beta chain. Its antigen is not known. This entry belongs to a study of long-term antiretroviral therapy in people with HIV. Study-wide findings and caveats: Whichever time point was examined, clones expanded before ART dominated the repertoire. CDR3 lengths in HIV samples spanned a narrower range than controls.

Germline-derived CDR1 and CDR2 are SNHLY and FYNNEI. V lost 5 bases and J lost 6, with 13 bases in between. This CDR3 contains 14 residues. The assay, immunoSEQ v3.0, was run at survey level. Generated by immunoSEQ multiplex PCR, the TCRdb table keeps only in-frame clones and is missing some. The data hold about 23,000 clones, with approximately 80% observed a single time. The sample in question was unsorted PBMCs, obtained 1.6 years after starting antiretroviral therapy. The gene calls are TRBV2 and TRBJ2-2; maybe TRBD1 (6 bases). This TCR derives from a man between 35 and 55 years old with HIV. The CDR3 loop is CASSWTVWAGELFF. CDR3 nucleotide sequence: TGTGCCAGCAGTTGGACAGTTTGGGCCGGGGAGCTGTTTTTT.